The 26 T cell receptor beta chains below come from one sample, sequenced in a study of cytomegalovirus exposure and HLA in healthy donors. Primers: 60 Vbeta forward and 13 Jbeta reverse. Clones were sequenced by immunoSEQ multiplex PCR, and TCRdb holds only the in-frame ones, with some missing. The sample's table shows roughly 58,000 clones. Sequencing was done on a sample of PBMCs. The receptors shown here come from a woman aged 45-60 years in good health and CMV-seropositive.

The DNA of the CDR3 is TGTGCCAGCAAGAGAATCTACGAGCAGTACTTC. Translation gives CASKRIYEQYF. The chain is built from TRBV28 and TRBJ2-7, with D uncertain. The CDR3 runs to 11 residues. V was shortened by 7 bases and J by 3 bases, with 7 bases between the two germline ends. The germline gives CDR1 MDHEN, CDR2 SYDVKM.

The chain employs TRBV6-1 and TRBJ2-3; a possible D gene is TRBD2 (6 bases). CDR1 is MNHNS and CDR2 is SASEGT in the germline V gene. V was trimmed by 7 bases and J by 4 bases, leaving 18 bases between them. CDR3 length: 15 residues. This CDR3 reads CASTPRREIADTQYF. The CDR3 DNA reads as TGTGCCAGCACCCCAAGGAGGGAAATAGCAGATACGCAGTATTTT.

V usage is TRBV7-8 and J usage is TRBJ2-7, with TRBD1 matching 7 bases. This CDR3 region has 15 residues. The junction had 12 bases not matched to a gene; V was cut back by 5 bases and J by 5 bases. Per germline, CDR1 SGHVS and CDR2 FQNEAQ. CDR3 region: CASSPDITGADEQYF. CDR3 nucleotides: TGTGCCAGCAGCCCTGACATAACAGGGGCCGACGAGCAGTACTTC.

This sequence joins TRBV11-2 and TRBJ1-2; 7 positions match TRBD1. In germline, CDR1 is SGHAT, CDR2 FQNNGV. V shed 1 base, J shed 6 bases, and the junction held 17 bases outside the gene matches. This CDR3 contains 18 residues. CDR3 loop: CASSLVGGGPGGVDGYTF. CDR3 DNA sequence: TGTGCCAGCAGCTTAGTAGGGGGCGGACCCGGGGGAGTCGATGGCTACACCTTC.

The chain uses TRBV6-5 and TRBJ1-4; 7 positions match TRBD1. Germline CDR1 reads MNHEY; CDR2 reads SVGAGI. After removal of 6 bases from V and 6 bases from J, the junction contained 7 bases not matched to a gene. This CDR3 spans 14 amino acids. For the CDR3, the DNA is TGTGCCAGCAGGAAGGGGGCGAGTTATGAAAAACTGTTTTTT. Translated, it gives CASRKGASYEKLFF.

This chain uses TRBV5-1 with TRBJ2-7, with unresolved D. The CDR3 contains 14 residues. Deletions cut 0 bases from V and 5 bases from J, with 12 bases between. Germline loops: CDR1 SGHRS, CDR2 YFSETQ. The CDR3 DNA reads TGCGCCAGCAGCTTGGGACCCAGTACTAACGAGCAGTACTTC. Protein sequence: CASSLGPSTNEQYF.

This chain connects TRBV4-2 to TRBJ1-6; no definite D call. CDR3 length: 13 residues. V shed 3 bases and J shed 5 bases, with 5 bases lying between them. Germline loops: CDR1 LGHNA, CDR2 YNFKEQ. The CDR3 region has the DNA TGTGCCAGCAGCCAGTTAGATAATTCACCCCTCCACTTT. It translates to CASSQLDNSPLHF.

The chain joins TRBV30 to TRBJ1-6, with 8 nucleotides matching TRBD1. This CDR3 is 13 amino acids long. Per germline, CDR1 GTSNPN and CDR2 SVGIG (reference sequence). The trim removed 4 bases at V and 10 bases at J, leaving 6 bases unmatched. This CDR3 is CAWNRGSRSPLHF. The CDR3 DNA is TGTGCCTGGAACAGGGGGAGTAGGTCACCCCTCCACTTT. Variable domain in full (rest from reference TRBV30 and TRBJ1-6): SQTIHQWPATLVQPVGSPLSLECTVEGTSNPNLYWYRQAAGRGLQLLFYSVGIGQISSEVPQNLSASRPQDRQFILSSKKLLLSDSGFYLCAWNRGSRSPLHFGNGTRLTVT.

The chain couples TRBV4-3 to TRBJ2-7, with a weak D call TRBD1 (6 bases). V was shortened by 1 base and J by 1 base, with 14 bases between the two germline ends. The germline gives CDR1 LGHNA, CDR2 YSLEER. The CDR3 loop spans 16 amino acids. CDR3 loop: CASSQVLGTRSYEQYF. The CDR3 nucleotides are TGCGCCAGCAGCCAAGTTCTCGGGACAAGATCCTACGAGCAGTACTTC.

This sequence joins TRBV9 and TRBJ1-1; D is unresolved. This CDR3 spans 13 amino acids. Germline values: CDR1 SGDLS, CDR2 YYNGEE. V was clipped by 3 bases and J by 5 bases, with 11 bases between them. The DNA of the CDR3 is TGTGCCAGCAGCGCCCGGGGTCAGACTGAAGCTTTCTTT. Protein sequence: CASSARGQTEAFF.

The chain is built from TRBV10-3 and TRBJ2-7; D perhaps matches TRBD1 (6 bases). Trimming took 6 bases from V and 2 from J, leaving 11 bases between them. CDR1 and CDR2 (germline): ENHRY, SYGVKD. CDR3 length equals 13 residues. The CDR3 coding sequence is TGTGCCATCAGAGAGGACAGAACCTACGAGCAGTACTTC. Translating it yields CAIREDRTYEQYF.

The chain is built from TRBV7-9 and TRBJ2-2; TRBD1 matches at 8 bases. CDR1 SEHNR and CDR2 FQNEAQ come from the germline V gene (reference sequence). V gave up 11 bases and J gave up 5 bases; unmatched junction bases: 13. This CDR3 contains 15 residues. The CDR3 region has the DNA TGTGCCCTCCTCAGGGGGCTAGGAAGGACCGGGGAGCTGTTTTTT. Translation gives CALLRGLGRTGELFF.

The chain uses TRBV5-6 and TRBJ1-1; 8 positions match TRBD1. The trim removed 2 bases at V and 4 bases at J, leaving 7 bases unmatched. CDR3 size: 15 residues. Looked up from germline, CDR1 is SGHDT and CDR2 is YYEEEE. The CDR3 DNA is TGTGCCAGCAGCTTAAACAGGGGGTTGGGCACTGAAGCTTTCTTT. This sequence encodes CASSLNRGLGTEAFF.

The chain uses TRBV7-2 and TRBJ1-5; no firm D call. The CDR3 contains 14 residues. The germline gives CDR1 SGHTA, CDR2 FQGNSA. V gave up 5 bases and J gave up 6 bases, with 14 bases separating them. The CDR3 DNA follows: TGTGCCAGCAGCCCCGACCGAGGTGGTCAGCCCCAGCATTTT. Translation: CASSPDRGGQPQHF.

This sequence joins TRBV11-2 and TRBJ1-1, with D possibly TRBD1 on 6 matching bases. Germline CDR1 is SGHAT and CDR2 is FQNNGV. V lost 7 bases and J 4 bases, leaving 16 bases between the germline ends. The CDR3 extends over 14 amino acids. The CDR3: CASKIGGVATEAFF. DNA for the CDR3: TGTGCCAGCAAAATAGGGGGGGTCGCCACTGAAGCTTTCTTT.

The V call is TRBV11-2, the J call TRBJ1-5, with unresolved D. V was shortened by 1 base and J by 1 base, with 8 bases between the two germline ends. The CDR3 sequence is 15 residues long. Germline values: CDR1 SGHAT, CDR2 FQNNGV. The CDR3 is CASSLAGGSNQPQHF. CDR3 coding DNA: TGTGCCAGCAGCTTAGCGGGAGGGAGCAATCAGCCCCAGCATTTT.

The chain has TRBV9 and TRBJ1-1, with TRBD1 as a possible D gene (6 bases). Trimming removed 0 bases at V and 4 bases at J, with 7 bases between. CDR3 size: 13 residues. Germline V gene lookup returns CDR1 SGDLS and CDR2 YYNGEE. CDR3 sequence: CASSVGRGTEAFF. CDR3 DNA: TGTGCCAGCAGCGTAGGCAGGGGCACTGAAGCTTTCTTT.

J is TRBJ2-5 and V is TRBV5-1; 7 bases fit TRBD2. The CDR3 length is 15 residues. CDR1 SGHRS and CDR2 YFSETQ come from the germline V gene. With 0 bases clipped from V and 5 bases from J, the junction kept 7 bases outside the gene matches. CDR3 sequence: CASSLEPGGFETQYF. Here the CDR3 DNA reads TGCGCCAGCAGCTTGGAACCGGGAGGCTTCGAGACCCAGTACTTC.

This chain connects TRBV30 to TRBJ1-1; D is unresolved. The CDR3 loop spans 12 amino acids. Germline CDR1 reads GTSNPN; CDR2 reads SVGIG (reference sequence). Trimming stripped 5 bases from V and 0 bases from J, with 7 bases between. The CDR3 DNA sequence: TGTGCCTGGGACTTGTTGAACACTGAAGCTTTCTTT. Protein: CAWDLLNTEAFF.

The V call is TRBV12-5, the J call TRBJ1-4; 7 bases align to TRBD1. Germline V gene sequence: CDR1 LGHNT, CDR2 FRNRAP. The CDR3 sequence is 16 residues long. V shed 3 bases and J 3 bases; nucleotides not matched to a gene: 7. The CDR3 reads CASGFRTGQANEKLFF. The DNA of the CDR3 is TGTGCTAGTGGTTTCCGGACAGGACAAGCTAATGAAAAACTGTTTTTT.

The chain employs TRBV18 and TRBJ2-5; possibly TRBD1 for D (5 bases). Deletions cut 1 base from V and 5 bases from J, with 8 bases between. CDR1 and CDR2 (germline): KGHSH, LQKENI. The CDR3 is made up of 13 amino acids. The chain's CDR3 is CASSPRTRETQYF. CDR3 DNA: TGTGCCAGCTCACCACGGACACGGGAGACCCAGTACTTC.

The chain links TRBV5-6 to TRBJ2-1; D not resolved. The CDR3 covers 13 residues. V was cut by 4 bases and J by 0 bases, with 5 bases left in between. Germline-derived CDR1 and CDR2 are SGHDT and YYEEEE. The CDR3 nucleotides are TGTGCCAGCAGCCCGTACTCCTACAATGAGCAGTTCTTC. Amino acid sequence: CASSPYSYNEQFF.

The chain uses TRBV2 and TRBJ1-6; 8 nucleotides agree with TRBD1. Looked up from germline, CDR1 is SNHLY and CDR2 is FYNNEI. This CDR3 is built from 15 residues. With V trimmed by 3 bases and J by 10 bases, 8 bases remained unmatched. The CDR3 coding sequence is TGTGCCAGCAGTGAGGGCAGGGGGCCGGGATCACCCCTCCACTTT. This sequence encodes CASSEGRGPGSPLHF.

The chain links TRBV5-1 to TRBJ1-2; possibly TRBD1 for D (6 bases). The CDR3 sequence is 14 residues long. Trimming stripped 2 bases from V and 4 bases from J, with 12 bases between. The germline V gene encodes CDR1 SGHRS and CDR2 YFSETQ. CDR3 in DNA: TGCGCCAGCAGCTTCCAGGACAGCTTCTATGGCTACACCTTC. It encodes CASSFQDSFYGYTF.

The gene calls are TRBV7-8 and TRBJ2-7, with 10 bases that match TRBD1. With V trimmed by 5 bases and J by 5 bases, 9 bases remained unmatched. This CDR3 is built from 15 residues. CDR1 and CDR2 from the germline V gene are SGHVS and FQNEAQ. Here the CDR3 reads CASSQPGQGIDEQYF. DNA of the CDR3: TGTGCCAGCAGCCAACCGGGACAGGGGATCGACGAGCAGTACTTC.

The CDR3 here is CASSSRTGGSSLGETQYF. The CDR3 DNA reads as TGTGCCAGCAGCTCGAGGACAGGGGGCTCTTCCTTGGGAGAGACCCAGTACTTC. The V and J genes are TRBV9 and TRBJ2-5, with TRBD1 matching 11 bases. V lost 4 bases to trimming and J lost 4 bases; unmatched junction nucleotides: 15. Germline V gene sequence: CDR1 SGDLS, CDR2 YYNGEE. This CDR3 is 18 amino acids long.